These 19 T cell receptor beta chains share one sample of origin, sequenced in a study of cytomegalovirus exposure and HLA in healthy donors. This table comes from immunoSEQ multiplex PCR, and its TCRdb copy is limited to in-frame clones, with some not included. The sample comprises around 200,000 clones, about 81% of which are singletons, and 0.95% to 1.5% rests with the top ten. Sequencing was performed on PBMCs. All receptors come from a woman in her 30s in good health and CMV-seronegative.

Only one count was recorded for this clone. This chain links TRBV28 with TRBJ1-5; D possibly corresponds to TRBD1 (6 bases). Germline values: CDR1 MDHEN, CDR2 SYDVKM. The V and J ends lost 2 bases and 3 bases respectively, with 8 bases between them. The CDR3 is 14 amino acids. The chain's CDR3 is CASSLQGPNQPQHF. DNA for the CDR3: TGTGCCAGCAGTTTACAGGGGCCCAATCAGCCCCAGCATTTT.

V gene TRBV18 combines with J gene TRBJ2-5; 7 bases fit TRBD1. CDR3 size: 15 residues. The V and J ends lost 3 bases and 7 bases, in that order; junction bases with no gene match: 11. Looked up from germline, CDR1 is KGHSH and CDR2 is LQKENI. CDR3 coding DNA: TGTGCCAGCTCACCCCAAACAGGGGATCCTAGGACCCAGTACTTC. Translated, it gives CASSPQTGDPRTQYF.

This clone showed up just once. The chain links TRBV15 to TRBJ2-7; 8 nucleotides align to TRBD1. The germline gives CDR1 LNHNV, CDR2 YYDKDF (reference sequence). This CDR3 has 12 amino acids. V shed 9 bases and J 5 bases; nucleotides not matched to a gene: 6. The CDR3 nucleotides are TGTGCCACAAGGACAGGGCGGAACGAGCAGTACTTC. This codes for CATRTGRNEQYF.

The sample holds one count of this clone. The chain carries TRBV25-1 and TRBJ1-2, with 12 bases lining up with TRBD1. Germline V gene lookup returns CDR1 MGHDK and CDR2 SYGVNS. With 1 base clipped from V and 6 bases from J, the junction kept 6 bases outside the gene matches. This CDR3 spans 16 amino acids. CDR3 sequence reads: CASSEFGTGGENGYTF. Written as DNA, the CDR3 is TGTGCCAGCAGTGAATTCGGGACAGGGGGCGAAAATGGCTACACCTTC.

This chain connects TRBV15 to TRBJ1-2; 9 nucleotides line up with TRBD1. V was clipped by 2 bases and J by 5 bases; unmatched bases: 3. CDR3 length: 14 residues. In germline, CDR1 is LNHNV, CDR2 YYDKDF (reference sequence). The CDR3 DNA reads as TGTGCCACCAGCAGAAAGGACAGGGGTTATGGCTACACCTTC. Translation gives CATSRKDRGYGYTF. The variable domain in full, with the rest retrieved from reference TRBV15 and TRBJ1-2, is DAMVIQNPRYQVTQFGKPVTLSCSQTLNHNVMYWYQQKSSQAPKLLFHYYDKDFNNEADTPDNFQSRRPNTSFCFLDIRSPGLGDTAMYLCATSRKDRGYGYTFGSGTRLTVV.

V gene TRBV6-1 combines with J gene TRBJ2-7; 10 nucleotides line up with TRBD1. The CDR3 runs 15 residues. Losses at the gene ends were 1 base for V and 3 bases for J; bases not matched to a gene: 3. Germline values: CDR1 MNHNS, CDR2 SASEGT. CDR3 sequence (DNA): TGTGCCAGCAGTGAAGGAGGGACAGGGGACTACGAGCAGTACTTC. This encodes CASSEGGTGDYEQYF.

CDR3 coding DNA: TGTGCCTGGAGTCCTTCCCCCGGGGGAAAACTGTTTTTT. Translation gives CAWSPSPGGKLFF. V is TRBV30 and J is TRBJ1-4; tentatively, D is TRBD1 (5 bases). V lost 2 bases and J lost 10, with 14 bases in between. The germline CDR1 and CDR2 sequences are GTSNPN and SVGIG (reference sequence). The CDR3 extends over 13 amino acids.

This clone was detected only a few times. The rearrangement uses TRBV6-5 and TRBJ2-3; 8 nucleotides agree with TRBD1. CDR1 and CDR2 from the germline V gene are MNHEY and SVGAGI. The V segment lost 6 bases and the J segment 4 bases; nucleotides outside the gene matches: 3. The CDR3 runs to 13 residues. The CDR3 loop is CASRSGGADTQYF. The CDR3 DNA reads TGTGCCAGCAGGTCAGGGGGCGCAGATACGCAGTATTTT.

The chain combines TRBV6-5 with TRBJ2-7, with 9 bases matching TRBD2. The CDR3 contains 15 residues. V was clipped by 3 bases and J by 2 bases; unmatched bases: 5. CDR1 and CDR2 from the germline V gene are MNHEY and SVGAGI. The CDR3 DNA is TGTGCCAGCAGTTATGCTGCGGGAGGGCCCTACGAGCAGTACTTC. Protein: CASSYAAGGPYEQYF.

V usage is TRBV28 and J usage is TRBJ2-7; 8 bases agree with TRBD1. CDR1 is MDHEN and CDR2 is SYDVKM in the germline V gene. V dropped 5 bases and J dropped 1; count of bases not matched to a gene: 7. This CDR3 contains 15 residues. In DNA, the CDR3 is TGTGCCAGCAGTGCCCCCGGGACAGGATCCTACGAGCAGTACTTC. Protein sequence: CASSAPGTGSYEQYF.

This chain joins TRBV28 and TRBJ1-1; D remains unclear. The CDR3 is made up of 11 amino acids. Germline loops: CDR1 MDHEN, CDR2 SYDVKM. V lost 8 bases, J lost 0 bases, and 4 bases lay in between. The CDR3 loop is CASDMNTEAFF. DNA of the CDR3: TGTGCCAGCGACATGAACACTGAAGCTTTCTTT.

J is TRBJ2-5 and V is TRBV5-1; TRBD1 might be the D (6 bases). This CDR3 has 13 residues. Trimming took off 7 bases at V and 4 bases at J, with 14 bases between the two ends. Germline loops: CDR1 SGHRS, CDR2 YFSETQ. CDR3 nucleotide sequence: TGCGCCAGCGAAACAGGGCCTTCAGAGACCCAGTACTTC. Its translation: CASETGPSETQYF.

V is TRBV7-2 and J is TRBJ2-4, with unresolved D. The CDR3 runs to 15 residues. The germline CDR1 and CDR2 sequences are SGHTA and FQGNSA. The V and J ends lost 5 bases and 0 bases respectively, with 11 bases between them. The CDR3 DNA reads as TGTGCCAGCAGCCTGGGCGTCGTAGCCAAAAACATTCAGTACTTC. As protein: CASSLGVVAKNIQYF. Combining the CDR3 with reference TRBV7-2 and TRBJ2-4 gives the whole variable domain GAGVSQSPSNKVTEKGKDVELRCDPISGHTALYWYRQSLGQGLEFLIYFQGNSAPDKSGLPSDRFSAERTGGSVSTLTIQRTQQEDSAVYLCASSLGVVAKNIQYFGAGTRLSVL.

Many counts were recorded for this clone. The chain employs TRBV5-4 and TRBJ1-2; unclear D gene. In germline, CDR1 is SGHNT, CDR2 YYREEE (reference sequence). The V and J ends lost 4 bases and 6 bases respectively, with 16 bases between them. The CDR3 totals 14 residues. The CDR3 nucleotides read TGTGCCAGCAGCACTCCCCAAAGCCCGGATGGCTACACCTTC. It yields the protein CASSTPQSPDGYTF.

This clone was counted a few times. The chain carries TRBV5-1 and TRBJ2-5; 7 positions agree with TRBD2. The J segment lost 5 bases and the V segment lost 0 bases, leaving 4 bases of the junction unmatched. The CDR3 covers 14 residues. The germline V gene encodes CDR1 SGHRS and CDR2 YFSETQ. Here the CDR3 reads CASSLAGGFETQYF. The CDR3 DNA reads as TGCGCCAGCAGCTTGGCCGGGGGGTTCGAGACCCAGTACTTC.

This chain joins TRBV5-1 and TRBJ1-5; maybe TRBD1 (5 bases). The CDR3 consists of 15 residues. Germline CDR1 and CDR2: SGHRS and YFSETQ. With 0 bases removed from V and 6 bases from J, the gap between germline ends came to 13 bases. This CDR3 is CASSLGQGMGQPQHF. The CDR3 bases are TGCGCCAGCAGCTTGGGGCAGGGAATGGGTCAGCCCCAGCATTTT.

The chain uses TRBV6-5 and TRBJ2-7, with D uncertain. Trimming cost V 8 bases and J 2 bases, with 10 bases left between them. The germline V gene encodes CDR1 MNHEY and CDR2 SVGAGI. The CDR3 is 12 amino acids. CDR3 DNA sequence: TGTGCCAGCTCTGGTGGCACCTACGAGCAGTACTTC. It yields the protein CASSGGTYEQYF.

This clone was counted a single time. The chain recombines TRBV27 with TRBJ2-1; TRBD1 agrees at 7 bases. Trimming at V came to 3 bases and at J to 7 bases, leaving 9 bases not matched to a gene. From germline, CDR1 is MNHEY and CDR2 SMNVEV (reference sequence). The CDR3 is 15 residues long. The CDR3 spells CASSFRDRIENEQFF. The CDR3 bases are TGTGCCAGCAGTTTCAGGGACAGAATAGAAAATGAGCAGTTCTTC.

This chain uses TRBV6-6 with TRBJ2-7, with 12 bases that match TRBD1. Trimming at V came to 4 bases and at J to 5 bases, leaving 3 bases not matched to a gene. Germline values: CDR1 MNHNY, CDR2 SVGAGI (reference sequence). CDR3 size: 14 residues. In nucleotides, the CDR3 is TGTGCCAGCAGTTGGGACAGGGGGCGCGACGAGCAGTACTTC. This codes for CASSWDRGRDEQYF.